This is a list of T cell receptor beta chains from one sample in a study of CD8 T cells in Susac syndrome. MiXCR, applied by TCRdb to the immunoSEQ multiplex PCR reads, yields one record per CDR3 protein. The data contain about 210,000 distinct CDR3 sequences, less than 95% of them seen just once; the ten biggest clones take up approximately 0.15%. The sample taken for sequencing was CD4+ T cells from PBMCs. These receptors were obtained from a human donor with Susac syndrome. The CDR3 runs from the conserved cysteine through the conserved F or W. D genes are given only for firm matches. Clone size appears in some rows only: once, few, many, or a class for an expanded clone.

d_gene	abundance	v_gene	CDR3aa
-	-	TRBV7-9	CASSGESHPPSYEQYF
-	-	TRBV28	CASSPARQARWNTEAFF
-	-	TRBV7-2	CASSLGPHVRADQPQHF
TRBD1	-	TRBV5-1	CASSLSGTEGYTF
-	-	TRBV20-1	CSGVRSLNSYEQYF
TRBD2	-	TRBV9	CASSSGTSGGAITGELFF
-	-	TRBV19	CASSQSSGANVLTF
TRBD1	-	TRBV12-3/TRBV12-4	CASRRDRKYGYTF
-	once	TRBV28	CASSPLAGVPDTQYF
TRBD1	-	TRBV28	CASRRTGSYGYTF
TRBD2	once	TRBV20-1	CSARELAGGAYEQYF
TRBD1	-	TRBV9	CASSVGDRDSPLHF
-	once	TRBV30	CAWSVGGARSNQPQHF
-	-	TRBV20-1	CSAKTGTATEAFF
-	-	TRBV3-1	CASSHFTGAGGYTF
-	-	TRBV20-1	CSARQETNSPLHF
TRBD1	-	TRBV6-4	CASTPSGGVTSTDTQYF
-	-	TRBV6-2/TRBV6-3	CASGSYREYNSPLHF
-	-	TRBV4-3	CASSQDKGVKGTEAFF
TRBD1	-	TRBV5-5	CASSTATGGYTEAFF
TRBD1	once	TRBV5-1	CASTTGIRTDTQYF
TRBD2	-	TRBV11-2	CASSRPRGAGGAFSTDTQYF
-	-	TRBV7-2	CASSLDRAVSSYEQYF
-	-	TRBV5-1	CASSLAGNGYTF
-	-	TRBV29-1	CSVELNWGANQETQYF